The 10 T cell receptor beta chains below were found in one sample sequenced in a study of T cell clonality in common variable immunodeficiency. General study findings and limits: Reportedly, TCR beta sequences from common variable immunodeficiency showed fewer deletions and N-nucleotide insertions.

This table comes from immunoSEQ multiplex PCR, and its TCRdb copy is limited to in-frame clones, with some not included. Observed in the sample are 15,000 to 20,000 clones, none of them singletons. These receptors have no known antigen. Sequences were obtained from peripheral blood mononuclear cells. These receptors came from a human donor with common variable immunodeficiency.

This clone has at least ten counts. The read terminates 3 residues before the CDR3 end, so the remaining end is supplied by the germline J gene. This chain links TRBV18 with TRBJ2-7; 11 bases line up with TRBD2. The CDR3 runs to 15 residues. The V gene end was trimmed by 3 bases and the J gene end by 3 bases; junction bases not matched to a gene: 4. In germline, CDR1 is KGHSH, CDR2 LQKENI. CDR3 amino acids: CASSPLAGGGYEQYF. The part of the CDR3 DNA that was read is TGTGCCAGCTCACCCCTAGCGGGAGGAGGCTACGAG.

This clone was seen a handful of times. The read comes to an end 3 residues before the CDR3 does, leaving the germline J gene to fill in the end. The chain joins TRBV6-2 or TRBV6-3 to TRBJ2-5; 12 bases agree with TRBD2. With 2 bases clipped from V and 4 bases from J, the junction kept 5 bases outside the gene matches. This CDR3 has 16 residues. Germline loops: CDR1 MNHEY, CDR2 SVGEGT. The part of the CDR3 DNA that was read is TGTGCCAGCAGTTACACGAGACTAGCGGGAGCAGAGACC. It is translated as CASSYTRLAGAET. The CDR3 in its entirety is CASSYTRLAGAETQYF.

The sample holds many counts of this clone. The CDR3 end is not reached by the read, which stops 3 residues before it; the germline J gene fills it in. The chain has TRBV5-5 and TRBJ2-3; D remains ambiguous. This CDR3 has 15 residues. The V gene lost 3 bases and the J gene lost 6 bases, with 17 bases spanning the gap. Germline values: CDR1 SGHKS, CDR2 YYEKEE (reference sequence). This chain's CDR3 is CASSSTAGSKDTQYF. CDR3 DNA, as far as it was read: TGTGCCAGCAGCTCGACCGCAGGAAGTAAGGATACG.

This clone was counted only a few times. The read ends 3 residues shy of where the CDR3 ends; the end is completed using the germline J gene. V and J are TRBV7-9 and TRBJ1-1; 7 nucleotides line up with TRBD1. The CDR3 runs 12 residues. The J segment lost 7 bases and the V segment lost 6 bases, leaving 5 bases of the junction unmatched. Looked up from germline, CDR1 is SEHNR and CDR2 is FQNEAQ (reference sequence). The part of the CDR3 DNA that was read is TGTGCCAGCAGACTACAGGGGATTGAA. This gives the protein CASRLQGIE. The entire CDR3 is CASRLQGIEAFF.

Turning to this clone: The read gets to within 3 residues of the CDR3 end, and the germline J gene fills in the rest. The chain uses TRBV18 and TRBJ2-1; 10 bases agree with TRBD2. V trimming: 1 base; J trimming: 2 bases; junction bases outside the gene matches: 14. Germline V lookup: CDR1 KGHSH, CDR2 LQKENI. This CDR3 has 20 residues. The CDR3 loop reads CASSPRGISGGAKTYNEQFF. CDR3 bases read: TGTGCCAGCTCACCACGGGGGATCAGCGGGGGGGCCAAAACCTACAATGAG.

This clone was counted between two and nine times. The CDR3 goes on 3 residues after the read ends, and that part is filled in from the germline J gene. The genes are TRBV6-2 or TRBV6-3 and TRBJ1-1; TRBD1 is a possible D gene (6 bases). Trimming cost V 5 bases and J 3 bases, with 13 bases left between them. The germline CDR1 and CDR2 sequences are MNHEY and SVGEGT. The length of the CDR3 is 14 residues. CDR3 sequence reads: CASSHRDVHTEAFF. The DNA read from the CDR3 is TGTGCCAGCAGTCACAGGGATGTTCACACTGAA.

This clone was recorded at least ten times. The read ends 3 residues early relative to the CDR3; the germline J gene fills the gap. This sequence joins TRBV7-9 and TRBJ2-5; 8 nucleotides align to TRBD2. V lost 3 bases and J lost 4; bases outside the gene matches: 7. Germline V CDR1 and CDR2: SEHNR, FQNEAQ (reference sequence). This CDR3 spans 15 amino acids. The CDR3 loop is CASSLAGGRVETQYF. Partial CDR3 DNA: TGTGCCAGCAGCTTGGCGGGGGGCCGGGTAGAGACC.

Many counts were recorded for this clone. The DNA ends 3 residues before the CDR3 does, and the rest of the CDR3 is filled in from the germline J gene. V and J are TRBV29-1 and TRBJ2-1; TRBD1 might be the D (5 bases). The CDR3 is 13 amino acids. Germline V gene lookup returns CDR1 SQVTM and CDR2 ANQGSEA. Trimming stripped 3 bases from V and 5 bases from J, with 11 bases between. Incomplete CDR3 DNA: TGCAGCGTTGAGCAGGGTAGGGACAATGAG. Protein: CSVEQGRDNE. The entire CDR3 sequence reads CSVEQGRDNEQFF.

Regarding this clone: The junction and the germline gene differ at one end; a read error may be behind it. The read is 3 residues too short to cover the CDR3 end, so that end is filled in from the germline J gene. The chain uses TRBV19 and TRBJ1-2; the D is unclear. Germline V gives CDR1 LNHDA, CDR2 SQIVND (reference sequence). The CDR3 has 12 amino acids. The sequenced CDR3 bases are TGTGCCAGTACGGGTGACTACTATAGC. Translating it yields CASTGDYYS. The entire CDR3 protein is CASTGDYYSYTF.

In this sample, this clone turned up a few times. The CDR3 goes on 3 residues after the read ends, and that part is filled in from the germline J gene. This chain joins TRBV11-2 and TRBJ2-5; TRBD2 matches 7 bases. V was clipped by 1 base and J by 4 bases; unmatched bases: 3. The CDR3 contains 14 residues. Germline loops: CDR1 SGHAT, CDR2 FQNNGV. CDR3 bases read: TGTGCCAGCAGCTTAGCGGGGGGTGGAGAGACC. Translating it yields CASSLAGGGET. The whole CDR3 protein reads CASSLAGGGETQYF. Full variable domain (outside the CDR3, taken from reference TRBV11-2 and TRBJ2-5): EAGVAQSPRYKIIEKRQSVAFWCNPISGHATLYWYQQILGQGPKLLIQFQNNGVVDDSQLPKDRFSAERLKGVDSTLKIQPAKLEDSAVYLCASSLAGGGETQYFGPGTRLLVL.